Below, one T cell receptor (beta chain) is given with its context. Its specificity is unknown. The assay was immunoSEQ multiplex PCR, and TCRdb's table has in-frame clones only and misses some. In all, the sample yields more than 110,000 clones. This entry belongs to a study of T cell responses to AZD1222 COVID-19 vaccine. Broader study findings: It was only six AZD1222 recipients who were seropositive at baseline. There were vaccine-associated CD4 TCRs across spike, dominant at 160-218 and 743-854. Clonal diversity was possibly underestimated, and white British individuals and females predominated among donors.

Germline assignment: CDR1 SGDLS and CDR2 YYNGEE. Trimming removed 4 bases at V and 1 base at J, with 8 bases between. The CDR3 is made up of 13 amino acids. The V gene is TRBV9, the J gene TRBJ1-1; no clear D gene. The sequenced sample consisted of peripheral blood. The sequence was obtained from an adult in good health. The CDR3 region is CASSTGPNTEAFF. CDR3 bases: TGTGCCAGCAGCACCGGGCCGAACACTGAAGCTTTCTTT.